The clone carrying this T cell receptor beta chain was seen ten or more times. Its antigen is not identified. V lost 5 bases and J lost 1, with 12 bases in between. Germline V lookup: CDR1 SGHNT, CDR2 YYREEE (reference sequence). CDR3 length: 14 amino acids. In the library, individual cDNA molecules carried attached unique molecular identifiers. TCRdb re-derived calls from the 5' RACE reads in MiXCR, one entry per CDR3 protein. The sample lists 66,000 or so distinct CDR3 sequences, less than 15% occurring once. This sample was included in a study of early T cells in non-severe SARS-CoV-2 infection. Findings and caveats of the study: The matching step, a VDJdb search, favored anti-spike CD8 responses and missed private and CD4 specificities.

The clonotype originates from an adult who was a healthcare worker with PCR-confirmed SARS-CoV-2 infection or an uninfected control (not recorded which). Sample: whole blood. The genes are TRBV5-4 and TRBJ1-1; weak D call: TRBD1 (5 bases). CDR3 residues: CASRPNGANTEAFF. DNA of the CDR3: TGTGCCAGCAGGCCTAACGGGGCGAACACTGAAGCTTTCTTT.